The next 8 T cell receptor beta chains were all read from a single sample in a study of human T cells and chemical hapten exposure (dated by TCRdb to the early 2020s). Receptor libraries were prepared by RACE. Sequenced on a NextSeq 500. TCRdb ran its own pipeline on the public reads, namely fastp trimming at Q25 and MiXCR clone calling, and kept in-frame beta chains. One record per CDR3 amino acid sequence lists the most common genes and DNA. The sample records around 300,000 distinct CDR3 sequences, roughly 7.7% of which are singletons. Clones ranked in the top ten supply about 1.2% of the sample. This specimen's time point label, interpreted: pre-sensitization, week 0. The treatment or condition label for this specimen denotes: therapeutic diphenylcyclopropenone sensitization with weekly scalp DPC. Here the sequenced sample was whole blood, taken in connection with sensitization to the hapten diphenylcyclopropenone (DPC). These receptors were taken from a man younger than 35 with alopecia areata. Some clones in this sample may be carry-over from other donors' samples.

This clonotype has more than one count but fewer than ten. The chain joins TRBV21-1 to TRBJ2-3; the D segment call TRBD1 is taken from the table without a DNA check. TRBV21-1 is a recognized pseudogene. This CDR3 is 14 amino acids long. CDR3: CASSKARGADTQYF. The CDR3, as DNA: TGTGCCAGCAGCAAAGCAAGGGGCGCAGATACGCAGTATTTT.

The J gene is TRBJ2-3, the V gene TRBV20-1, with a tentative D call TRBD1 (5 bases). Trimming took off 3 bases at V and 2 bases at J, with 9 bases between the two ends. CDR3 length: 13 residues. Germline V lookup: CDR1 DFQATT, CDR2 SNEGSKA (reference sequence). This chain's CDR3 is CSASDSYTDTQYF. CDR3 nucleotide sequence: TGCAGTGCTAGTGACAGCTACACAGATACGCAGTATTTT.

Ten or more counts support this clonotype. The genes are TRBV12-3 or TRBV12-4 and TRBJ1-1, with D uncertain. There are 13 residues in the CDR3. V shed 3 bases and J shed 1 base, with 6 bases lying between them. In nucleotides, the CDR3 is TGTGCCAGCAGTTTGGCGGGGAACACTGAAGCTTTCTTT. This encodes CASSLAGNTEAFF.

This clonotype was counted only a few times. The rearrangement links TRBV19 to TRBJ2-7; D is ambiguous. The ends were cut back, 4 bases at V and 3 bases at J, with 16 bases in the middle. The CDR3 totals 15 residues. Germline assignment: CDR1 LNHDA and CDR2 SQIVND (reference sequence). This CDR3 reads CASSREPVNYYEQYF. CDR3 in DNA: TGTGCCAGTAGTAGAGAACCGGTAAATTACTACGAGCAGTACTTC.

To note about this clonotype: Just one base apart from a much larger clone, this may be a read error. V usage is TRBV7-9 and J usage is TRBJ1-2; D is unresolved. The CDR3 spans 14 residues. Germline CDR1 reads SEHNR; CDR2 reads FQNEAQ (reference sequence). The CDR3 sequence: CGSSLGLSNYGYTF. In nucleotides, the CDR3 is TGTGGCAGCAGCTTAGGCCTATCTAACTATGGCTACACCTTC.

Here the CDR3 reads CASSSWALYEQYF. DNA for the CDR3: TGTGCCAGCAGCTCATGGGCCCTTTACGAGCAGTACTTC. V is TRBV7-8 and J is TRBJ2-7; the D is unclear. Per germline, CDR1 SGHVS and CDR2 FQNEAQ. CDR3 length: 13 residues. V was trimmed by 4 bases and J by 4 bases, leaving 11 bases between them. Combining the CDR3 with reference TRBV7-8 and TRBJ2-7 gives the whole variable domain GAGVSQSPRYKVAKRGQDVALRCDPISGHVSLFWYQQALGQGPEFLTYFQNEAQLDKSGLPSDRFFAERPEGSVSTLKIQRTQQEDSAVYLCASSSWALYEQYFGPGTRLTVT.

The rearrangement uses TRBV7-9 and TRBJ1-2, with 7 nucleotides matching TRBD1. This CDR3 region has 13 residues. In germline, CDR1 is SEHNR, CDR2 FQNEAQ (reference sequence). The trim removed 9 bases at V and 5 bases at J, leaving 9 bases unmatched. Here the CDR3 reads CASSGGISYGYTF. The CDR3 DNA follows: TGTGCCAGTTCAGGGGGAATCTCTTATGGCTACACCTTC.

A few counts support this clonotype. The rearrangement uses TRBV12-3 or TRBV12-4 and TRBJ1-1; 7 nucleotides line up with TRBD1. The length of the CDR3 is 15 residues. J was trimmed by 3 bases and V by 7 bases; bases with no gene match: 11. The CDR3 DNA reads TGTGCCAGCACTCGCGGACAGGCTAAGGACACTGAAGCTTTCTTT. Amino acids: CASTRGQAKDTEAFF.